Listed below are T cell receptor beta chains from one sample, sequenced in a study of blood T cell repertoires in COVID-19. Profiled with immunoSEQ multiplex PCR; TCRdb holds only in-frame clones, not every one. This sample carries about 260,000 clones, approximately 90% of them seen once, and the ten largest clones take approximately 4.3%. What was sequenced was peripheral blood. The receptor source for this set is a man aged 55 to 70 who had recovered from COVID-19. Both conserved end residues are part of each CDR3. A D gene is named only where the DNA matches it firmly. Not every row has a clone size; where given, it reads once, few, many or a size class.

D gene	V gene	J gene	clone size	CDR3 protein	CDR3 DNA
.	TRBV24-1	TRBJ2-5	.	CATIDLETQYF	TGTGCCACCATTGATCTAGAGACCCAGTACTTC
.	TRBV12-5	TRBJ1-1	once	CASGTGMNTEAFF	TGTGCTAGTGGGACAGGCATGAACACTGAAGCTTTCTTT
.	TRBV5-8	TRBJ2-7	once	CASSVTGLLTYEQYF	TGTGCCAGCAGCGTGACAGGATTACTTACCTACGAGCAGTACTTC
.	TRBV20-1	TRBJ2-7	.	CSARDFPEQYF	TGCAGTGCTAGAGACTTCCCCGAGCAGTACTTC
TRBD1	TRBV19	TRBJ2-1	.	CASSVRTGPYNEQFF	TGTGCCAGTAGTGTCCGGACAGGGCCCTACAATGAGCAGTTCTTC
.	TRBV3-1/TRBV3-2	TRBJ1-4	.	CASSQDRDAGAPNEKLFF	TGTGCCAGCAGCCAAGATAGGGACGCAGGGGCGCCGAATGAAAAACTGTTTTTT
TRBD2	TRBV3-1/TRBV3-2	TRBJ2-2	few	CASSQVGGAGELFF	TGTGCCAGCAGCCAAGTCGGGGGGGCCGGGGAGCTGTTTTTT
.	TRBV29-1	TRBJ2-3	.	CSVVRAFTDTQYF	TGCAGCGTTGTCAGGGCCTTTACAGATACGCAGTATTTT
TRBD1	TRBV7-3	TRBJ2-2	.	CASSKTYRGLNTGELFF	TGTGCCAGCAGCAAAACCTACAGGGGGCTGAACACCGGGGAGCTGTTTTTT
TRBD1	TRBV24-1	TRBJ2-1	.	CATSEPTLTGGNEQFF	TGTGCCACCAGTGAGCCGACCTTGACAGGGGGCAATGAGCAGTTCTTC
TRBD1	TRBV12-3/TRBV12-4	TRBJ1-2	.	CASKGQLYGYTF	TGTGCCAGTAAGGGACAGCTTTATGGCTACACCTTC
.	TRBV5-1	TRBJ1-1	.	CASSLNGGAGTEAFF	TGCGCCAGCAGCTTGAACGGGGGGGCCGGCACTGAAGCTTTCTTT
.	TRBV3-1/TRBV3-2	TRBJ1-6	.	CASSKKQGTSYNSPLHF	TGTGCCAGCAGCAAGAAACAGGGTACCTCCTATAATTCACCCCTCCACTTT
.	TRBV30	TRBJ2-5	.	CAWSVGGQETQYF	TGTGCCTGGAGTGTGGGGGGTCAAGAGACCCAGTACTTC
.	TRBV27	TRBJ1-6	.	CASSFRGNSPLHF	TGTGCCAGCAGTTTTAGAGGGAATTCACCCCTCCACTTT
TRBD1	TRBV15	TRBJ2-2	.	CATSRDRANTGELFF	TGTGCCACCAGCAGGGACAGGGCGAACACCGGGGAGCTGTTTTTT
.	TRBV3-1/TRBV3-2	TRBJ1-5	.	CASSQGQHNQPQHF	TGTGCCAGCAGCCAAGGACAGCACAATCAGCCCCAGCATTTT
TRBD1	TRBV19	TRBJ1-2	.	CASMDRAGYTF	TGTGCCAGTATGGACAGGGCTGGCTACACCTTC
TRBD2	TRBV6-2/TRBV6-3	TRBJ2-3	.	CASSGGLAGSKDTQYF	TGTGCCAGCAGTGGGGGACTAGCGGGGAGTAAAGATACGCAGTATTTT
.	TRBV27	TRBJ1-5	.	CASSLAGGGQPQHF	TGTGCCAGCAGTTTGGCGGGGGGCGGGCAGCCCCAGCATTTT
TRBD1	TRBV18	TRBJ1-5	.	CASSPLGQGLGSNQPQHF	TGTGCCAGCTCACCTCTAGGACAGGGCTTGGGTAGCAATCAGCCCCAGCATTTT
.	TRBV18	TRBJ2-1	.	CASSPVRQRGSNNEQFF	TGTGCCAGCTCACCAGTCAGGCAAAGGGGGTCGAATAATGAGCAGTTCTTC
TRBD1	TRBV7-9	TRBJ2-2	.	CASSLYSAGQVLPGELFF	TGTGCCAGCAGCTTATATTCCGCGGGACAGGTTTTGCCCGGGGAGCTGTTTTTT
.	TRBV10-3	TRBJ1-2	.	CAISRTDDGYTF	TGTGCCATCAGTAGGACAGACGATGGCTACACCTTC
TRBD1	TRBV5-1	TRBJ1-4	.	CASSRTGDPNEKLFF	TGCGCCAGCAGTCGGACAGGGGACCCTAATGAAAAACTGTTTTTT
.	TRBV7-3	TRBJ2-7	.	CASSLTPDPETIRDF	TGTGCCAGCAGCTTAACTCCAGACCCGGAAACTATTCGTGACTTC
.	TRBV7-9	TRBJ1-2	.	CASTSRQPGYGYTF	TGTGCCAGCACATCCCGACAACCCGGCTATGGCTACACCTTC
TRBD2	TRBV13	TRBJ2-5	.	CASSVRSGAQGETQYF	TGTGCCAGCAGCGTCCGCAGCGGGGCCCAGGGAGAGACCCAGTACTTC
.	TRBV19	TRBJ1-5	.	CASYKGPNQPQHF	TGTGCCAGTTACAAGGGGCCTAATCAGCCCCAGCATTTT
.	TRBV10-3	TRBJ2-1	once	CAISESIRNEQFF	TGTGCCATCAGTGAGTCGATCCGGAATGAGCAGTTCTTC
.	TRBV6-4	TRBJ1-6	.	CASSDRGEAYSPLHF	TGTGCCAGCAGTGACCGCGGAGAAGCCTATTCACCCCTCCACTTT
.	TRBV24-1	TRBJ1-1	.	CATSATGNTEAFF	TGTGCCACCAGTGCGACAGGGAACACTGAAGCTTTCTTT
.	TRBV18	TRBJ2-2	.	CASSDKAGELFF	TGTGCCAGCTCAGATAAAGCAGGGGAGCTGTTTTTT
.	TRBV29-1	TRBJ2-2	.	CSVAYLVAGELFF	TGCAGCGTTGCATACCTAGTCGCCGGGGAGCTGTTTTTT
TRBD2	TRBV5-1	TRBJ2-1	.	CASSRGGYNEQFF	TGCGCCAGCTCACGGGGGGGATACAATGAGCAGTTCTTC
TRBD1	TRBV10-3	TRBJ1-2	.	CAISGDSRYFNYGYTF	TGTGCCATCAGTGGGGACAGCCGTTATTTTAACTATGGCTACACCTTC
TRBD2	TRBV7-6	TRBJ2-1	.	CASSSRGGSSYNEQFF	TGTGCCAGCAGCTCGAGGGGCGGGAGCTCCTACAATGAGCAGTTCTTC
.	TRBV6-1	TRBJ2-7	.	CASSDVSGGRLEQYF	TGTGCCAGCAGTGATGTATCCGGAGGGAGGCTCGAGCAGTACTTC
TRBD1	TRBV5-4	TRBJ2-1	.	CASSLQGVSYNEQFF	TGTGCCAGCAGCTTACAGGGGGTATCTTACAATGAGCAGTTCTTC
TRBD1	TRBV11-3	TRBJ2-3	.	CASSFEKGAMVDTQYF	TGTGCCAGCAGCTTTGAGAAGGGGGCGATGGTGGATACGCAGTATTTT
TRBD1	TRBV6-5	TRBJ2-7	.	CASRADREDSYEQYF	TGTGCCAGCAGGGCGGACAGGGAGGACTCCTACGAGCAGTACTTC
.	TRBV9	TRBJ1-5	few	CASSVGPGGRGQNQPQHF	TGTGCCAGCAGCGTAGGCCCGGGGGGCAGGGGTCAAAATCAGCCCCAGCATTTT
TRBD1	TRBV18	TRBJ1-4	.	CASSPDRGRGEKLFF	TGTGCCAGCTCACCAGACAGGGGGCGAGGGGAAAAACTGTTTTTT
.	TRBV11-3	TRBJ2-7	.	CASSPWTDLYEQYF	TGTGCCAGCAGCCCTTGGACAGACTTATACGAGCAGTACTTC
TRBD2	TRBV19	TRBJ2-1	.	CASSMAAGGLSSYNEQFF	TGTGCCAGTAGTATGGCAGCGGGGGGTTTAAGCTCCTACAATGAGCAGTTCTTC
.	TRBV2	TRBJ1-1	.	CASSEASEAEAFF	TGTGCCAGCAGTGAAGCGTCAGAGGCTGAAGCTTTCTTT
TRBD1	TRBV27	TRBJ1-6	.	CASSEIQGVYNSPLHF	TGTGCCAGCAGTGAAATCCAGGGGGTCTATAATTCACCCCTCCACTTT
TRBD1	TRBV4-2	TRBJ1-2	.	CASSPGTATLLGYTF	TGTGCCAGCAGCCCCGGGACAGCTACTTTGTTAGGCTACACCTTC
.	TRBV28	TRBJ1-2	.	CASNRQAGYGYTF	TGTGCCAGCAATCGTCAGGCGGGCTATGGCTACACCTTC